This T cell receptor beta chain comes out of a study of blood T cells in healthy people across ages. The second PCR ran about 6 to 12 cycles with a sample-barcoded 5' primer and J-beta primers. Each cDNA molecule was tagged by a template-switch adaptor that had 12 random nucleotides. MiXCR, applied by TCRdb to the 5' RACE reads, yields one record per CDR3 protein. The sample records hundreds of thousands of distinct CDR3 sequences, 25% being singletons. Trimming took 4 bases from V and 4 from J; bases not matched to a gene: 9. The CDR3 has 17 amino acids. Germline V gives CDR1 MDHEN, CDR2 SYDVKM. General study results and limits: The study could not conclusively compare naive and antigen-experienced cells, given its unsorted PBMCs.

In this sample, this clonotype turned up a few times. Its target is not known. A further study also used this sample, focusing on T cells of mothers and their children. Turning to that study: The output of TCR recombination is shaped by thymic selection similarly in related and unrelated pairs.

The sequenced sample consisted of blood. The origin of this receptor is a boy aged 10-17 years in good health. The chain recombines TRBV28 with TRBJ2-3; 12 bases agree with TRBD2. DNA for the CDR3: TGTGCCAGCAGTTCTAGCGGGAGGGCCCAAGGAGCAGATACGCAGTATTTT. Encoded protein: CASSSSGRAQGADTQYF.